The next 25 T cell receptor beta chains were all read from a single sample in a study of graft-versus-host responses after intestinal transplantation. The table came from immunoSEQ multiplex PCR; TCRdb's copy has only in-frame clones and leaves some out. The table includes 25,000 to 35,000 clones, 85% to 95% detected once. The sample in question was PBMCs, obtained just over 65 days after intestinal transplant. The receptors were gathered from a human patient who received an intestinal transplant, so some T cells may come from the graft donor.

The rearrangement uses TRBV21-1 and TRBJ1-5; the table's TRBD1 call for D was not verified on the DNA. TRBV21-1 is a documented pseudogene. This CDR3 comprises 15 residues. The DNA for the CDR3 is TGTGCCAGCAGCCCCGAGGGGGTCTGGTTGTGGCCCCAGCATTTT. Its protein product is CASSPEGVWLWPQHF.

The chain combines TRBV27 with TRBJ2-7, with 7 bases identical to TRBD1. J gave up 4 bases and V 6 bases, and 9 bases lay outside the gene matches. The CDR3 loop spans 14 amino acids. Germline loops: CDR1 MNHEY, CDR2 SMNVEV (reference sequence). CDR3 residues: CASRLQGKSYEQYF. The CDR3 DNA reads TGTGCCAGCAGGCTACAGGGGAAGTCATACGAGCAGTACTTC.

V usage is TRBV2 and J usage is TRBJ2-5; 12 nucleotides line up with TRBD2. The J call may be wrong; the DNA end is better matched by TRBJ2-7. CDR1 and CDR2 (germline): SNHLY, FYNNEI. The CDR3 is made up of 15 amino acids. The CDR3 sequence: CASSELLAGGYEQYF. The CDR3 DNA sequence: TGTGCCAGCAGTGAACTCCTAGCGGGGGGGTACGAGCAGTACTTC.

The chain joins TRBV4-1 to TRBJ2-1; D assignment may be TRBD1 or TRBD2 (5 bases each). Germline V gene sequence: CDR1 MGHRA, CDR2 YSYEKL. The CDR3 loop spans 13 amino acids. V gave up 5 bases and J gave up 4 bases, with 9 bases separating them. CDR3 sequence (DNA): TGCGCCAGCAGCGGGGACCTTTACAATGAGCAGTTCTTC. The encoded protein is CASSGDLYNEQFF.

The genes are TRBV15 and TRBJ1-6; D possibly corresponds to TRBD1 (6 bases). CDR3 size: 14 residues. CDR1 LNHNV and CDR2 YYDKDF come from the germline V gene (reference sequence). V dropped 1 base and J dropped 14 bases, with 15 bases sitting between them. CDR3 DNA: TGTGCCACCAGCAGAGTTCGGACAGCCGCAGCCCTCCACTTT. This encodes CATSRVRTAAALHF.

The chain uses TRBV7-9 and TRBJ2-2, with TRBD2 identical over 14 bases. Germline lookup yields CDR1 SEHNR and CDR2 FQNEAQ (reference sequence). Trimming at V came to 5 bases and at J to 4 bases, leaving 3 bases not matched to a gene. CDR3 size: 16 residues. CDR3 nucleotide sequence: TGTGCCAGCAGCCCGACTAGCGGGGGGGCCACCGGGGAGCTGTTTTTT. It translates to CASSPTSGGATGELFF.

This clone was counted once. J is TRBJ2-1 and V is TRBV6-5; D is perhaps TRBD1 (6 bases). CDR3 length: 15 residues. Germline CDR1 MNHEY, CDR2 SVGAGI. The ends were cut back, 0 bases at V and 9 bases at J, with 15 bases in the middle. The CDR3 reads CASSYSSQGHVEQFF. CDR3 DNA sequence: TGTGCCAGCAGTTACTCGTCGCAGGGGCACGTTGAGCAGTTCTTC.

The rearrangement uses TRBV7-9 and TRBJ1-2, with a possible D match to TRBD1 (6 bases). V lost 5 bases, J lost 5 bases, and 15 bases lay in between. The CDR3 totals 14 residues. Germline V gene data show CDR1 as SEHNR and CDR2 as FQNEAQ (reference sequence). CDR3 DNA sequence: TGTGCCAGCAGCCAAGGGGGGAAGAAGTATGGCTACACCTTC. Translation: CASSQGGKKYGYTF.

There are a few counts of this clone. The chain joins TRBV6-6 to TRBJ2-7; D uncertain. V lost 6 bases and J 4 bases, leaving 13 bases between the germline ends. This CDR3 region has 13 residues. CDR1 MNHNY and CDR2 SVGAGI come from the germline V gene (reference sequence). This CDR3 is CASSHWMKYEQYF. The CDR3, as DNA: TGTGCCAGCAGCCACTGGATGAAATACGAGCAGTACTTC.

This chain connects TRBV5-1 to TRBJ2-1, with D possibly matching TRBD2 (5 bases). Trimming took off 5 bases at V and 6 bases at J, with 12 bases between the two ends. Per germline, CDR1 SGHRS and CDR2 YFSETQ. CDR3 length: 13 amino acids. In DNA form, the CDR3 reads TGCGCCAGCAGGGGTGGGGAGATCAATGAGCAGTTCTTC. It yields the protein CASRGGEINEQFF.

This chain connects TRBV7-8 to TRBJ1-3; D gene uncertain. From germline, CDR1 is SGHVS and CDR2 FQNEAQ. V was pared by 5 bases and J by 8 bases, with 13 bases between. The CDR3 spans 13 residues. In DNA form, the CDR3 reads TGTGCCAGCAGCCTAGGCCCTCTGTACACCATATATTTT. Encoded protein: CASSLGPLYTIYF.

The V gene is TRBV19, the J gene TRBJ1-3, with D perhaps TRBD1 (5 bases). V lost 5 bases to trimming and J lost 4 bases, with 9 bases between them. Per germline, CDR1 LNHDA and CDR2 SQIVND (reference sequence). This CDR3 region has 13 residues. CDR3 sequence: CASSRGAGNTIYF. The DNA for the CDR3 is TGTGCCAGTAGTCGAGGGGCCGGAAACACCATATATTTT. Full variable domain (remainder filled in from reference TRBV19 and TRBJ1-3): DGGITQSPKYLFRKEGQNVTLSCEQNLNHDAMYWYRQDPGQGLRLIYYSQIVNDFQKGDIAEGYSVSREKKESFPLTVTSAQKNPTAFYLCASSRGAGNTIYFGEGSWLTVV.

The chain joins TRBV21-1 to TRBJ2-6; TRBD1, the D gene given by the table, was not confirmed from the DNA. TRBV21-1 is termed a pseudogene. The CDR3 has 20 amino acids. The CDR3 sequence: CASSSQKTGTGEPGANVLTF. The CDR3 region has the DNA TGTGCCAGCAGCTCCCAAAAAACCGGGACAGGGGAACCTGGGGCCAACGTCCTGACTTTC.

The V gene is TRBV5-4, the J gene TRBJ1-5; 7 bases line up with TRBD1. V lost 0 bases and J lost 6; bases outside the gene matches: 3. The CDR3 is 14 amino acids. Looked up from germline, CDR1 is SGHNT and CDR2 is YYREEE (reference sequence). The CDR3: CASSLAGGGQPQHF. As DNA, the CDR3 is TGTGCCAGCAGCTTGGCAGGGGGGGGTCAGCCCCAGCATTTT.

The J gene is TRBJ1-2, the V gene TRBV5-1; D not certain. Germline V gene lookup returns CDR1 SGHRS and CDR2 YFSETQ. The V gene lost 5 bases and the J gene lost 8 bases, with 28 bases spanning the gap. This CDR3 comprises 17 residues. The CDR3 DNA sequence: TGCGCCAGCAGAATCGGAGTTTTTAATCCGTTATTTAGAGGCTACACCTTC. Protein: CASRIGVFNPLFRGYTF.

The chain employs TRBV19 and TRBJ1-5, with D tentatively TRBD1 (6 bases). Per the germline V gene, CDR1 is LNHDA and CDR2 is SQIVND (reference sequence). The CDR3 contains 15 residues. V lost 4 bases, J lost 2 bases, and 12 bases lay in between. CDR3 DNA sequence: TGTGCCAGTAGTACAGACAGGTCTGGCAATCAGCCCCAGCATTTT. Amino acid sequence: CASSTDRSGNQPQHF.

CDR3 amino acids: CASSEGGGQLYEQYF. CDR3 DNA sequence: TGTGCCAGCAGTGAAGGAGGCGGACAGCTCTACGAGCAGTACTTC. The chain couples TRBV2 to TRBJ2-7, with D perhaps TRBD1 (6 bases). CDR1 and CDR2 from the germline V gene are SNHLY and FYNNEI. Deletions cut 1 base from V and 3 bases from J, with 13 bases between. The CDR3 length is 15 residues.

The chain recombines TRBV5-6 with TRBJ2-7; 14 bases match TRBD2. The CDR3 runs to 19 residues. Germline-derived CDR1 and CDR2 are SGHDT and YYEEEE. Trimming took 4 bases from V and 4 from J; bases not matched to a gene: 16. CDR3 coding DNA: TGTGCCAGCAGCATAGGGACTAGCGGGGGCCGGATTTTCGCTTACGAGCAGTACTTC. Its protein product is CASSIGTSGGRIFAYEQYF.

On this clone itself: Distinct nucleotide sequences in the sample also encode this CDR3. The chain uses TRBV6-5 and TRBJ2-1; D is possibly TRBD2 (5 bases). Germline-derived CDR1 and CDR2 are MNHEY and SVGAGI. The CDR3 has 16 amino acids. V was cut by 0 bases and J by 1 base, with 10 bases left in between. The DNA of the CDR3 is TGTGCCAGCAGTTACTCAGGCAGCGGTTCCTACAATGAGCAGTTCTTC. Protein product: CASSYSGSGSYNEQFF.

The chain links TRBV9 to TRBJ2-3; perhaps TRBD1 as D (6 bases). V lost 0 bases, J lost 4 bases, and 9 bases lay in between. Germline loops: CDR1 SGDLS, CDR2 YYNGEE. CDR3 length equals 14 residues. The CDR3 sequence is CASSVAGASDTQYF. As DNA, the CDR3 is TGTGCCAGCAGCGTAGCAGGGGCATCAGATACGCAGTATTTT. The full variable domain, rest sourced from reference TRBV9 and TRBJ2-3, is DSGVTQTPKHLITATGQRVTLRCSPRSGDLSVYWYQQSLDQGLQFLIQYYNGEERAKGNILERFSAQQFPDLHSELNLSSLELGDSALYFCASSVAGASDTQYFGPGTRLTVL.

The V call is TRBV27, the J call TRBJ2-1, with D tentatively TRBD1 or TRBD2 (5 bases each). This CDR3 region has 14 residues. The ends were cut back, 0 bases at V and 4 bases at J, with 7 bases in the middle. The germline gives CDR1 MNHEY, CDR2 SMNVEV (reference sequence). CDR3 in amino acids: CASSLSGPYNEQFF. The CDR3 DNA reads as TGTGCCAGCAGTTTATCGGGACCATACAATGAGCAGTTCTTC.

The V gene is TRBV13, the J gene TRBJ1-1, with TRBD1 identical over 9 bases. Germline assignment: CDR1 PRHDT and CDR2 FYEKMQ (reference sequence). CDR3 size: 18 residues. The V and J ends lost 3 bases and 3 bases, in that order; junction bases with no gene match: 14. For the CDR3, the DNA is TGTGCCAGCAGCTTCGAACCGATCGGGACAGGGAGAGACACTGAAGCTTTCTTT. The encoded protein is CASSFEPIGTGRDTEAFF.

The genes are TRBV19 and TRBJ1-3, with a tentative D call TRBD1 (5 bases). The CDR3 sequence is 13 residues long. Between the trimmed V and J ends, which lost 3 bases and 8 bases, there was a span of 11 bases. The germline V gene encodes CDR1 LNHDA and CDR2 SQIVND (reference sequence). Written as DNA, the CDR3 is TGTGCCAGTAGTATCGGGGCGTCCTACACCATATATTTT. Translating gives CASSIGASYTIYF.

The chain is built from TRBV4-1 and TRBJ1-2; D might be TRBD1 (5 bases). V dropped 0 bases and J dropped 3 bases, with 11 bases sitting between them. Germline V gene data show CDR1 as MGHRA and CDR2 as YSYEKL. CDR3 length: 15 residues. The CDR3: CASSQDFLGDYGYTF. The CDR3 DNA reads as TGCGCCAGCAGCCAAGATTTCTTGGGGGACTATGGCTACACCTTC.

The V and J genes are TRBV10-3 and TRBJ2-5, with 9 bases matching TRBD2. Germline V CDR1 and CDR2: ENHRY, SYGVKD. V was clipped by 6 bases and J by 5 bases; unmatched bases: 4. This CDR3 has 13 residues. DNA for the CDR3: TGTGCCATCAGGGGACTAGCTGGGGAGACCCAGTACTTC. Amino acid sequence: CAIRGLAGETQYF.